Listed here are 27 T cell receptor beta chains from one sample, sequenced in a study of cytotoxic CD8 clonotypes in ibrutinib-treated CLL. The data were produced by immunoSEQ multiplex PCR, yet TCRdb's version contains in-frame clones alone and is incomplete. The sample holds 330,000 or so clones, 67% seen once. Here the sequenced sample was PBMCs, taken after 36 months of ibrutinib treatment. These receptors all stem from a human donor with chronic lymphocytic leukemia.

The chain recombines TRBV5-6 with TRBJ2-7; the D is unclear. This CDR3 comprises 13 residues. V was cut by 2 bases and J by 6 bases, with 12 bases left in between. Per germline, CDR1 SGHDT and CDR2 YYEEEE. Here the CDR3 reads CASSFGGSSEQYF. The CDR3 DNA reads as TGTGCCAGCAGCTTCGGCGGATCGTCCGAGCAGTACTTC.

The rearrangement uses TRBV2 and TRBJ2-5, with 7 bases fitting TRBD2. Germline CDR1 SNHLY, CDR2 FYNNEI. Trimming cost V 5 bases and J 1 base; bases outside gene matches: 7. This CDR3 has 15 residues. CDR3 coding DNA: TGTGCCAGCAGTCCTCTAGCGGCGTCCCAAGAGACCCAGTACTTC. Encoded protein: CASSPLAASQETQYF. Looking up the rest from reference TRBV2 and TRBJ2-5 gives the full variable domain: EPEVTQTPSHQVTQMGQEVILRCVPISNHLYFYWYRQILGQKVEFLVSFYNNEISEKSEIFDDQFSVERPDGSNFTLKIRSTKLEDSAMYFCASSPLAASQETQYFGPGTRLLVL.

The chain carries TRBV7-9 and TRBJ2-5, with 11 bases identical to TRBD2. Trimming removed 5 bases from V and 3 bases from J; junction bases left unmatched: 8. Germline V gene data show CDR1 as SEHNR and CDR2 as FQNEAQ (reference sequence). The CDR3 consists of 16 residues. The CDR3 DNA is TGTGCCAGCAGCCCCAGGGTGGGACTAGCGGAAGAGACCCAGTACTTC. The encoded protein is CASSPRVGLAEETQYF.

The rearrangement joins TRBV2 to TRBJ2-6, with D possibly matching TRBD1 (5 bases). Germline CDR1 and CDR2: SNHLY and FYNNEI. Trimming removed 4 bases at V and 2 bases at J, with 9 bases between. This CDR3 comprises 15 residues. The CDR3 nucleotides are TGTGCCAGCAGTGTCACAGGTCCTGGGGCCAACGTCCTGACTTTC. Protein sequence: CASSVTGPGANVLTF.

The chain is built from TRBV7-8 and TRBJ2-2; 11 nucleotides line up with TRBD2. This CDR3 has 18 residues. Losses at the gene ends were 5 bases for V and 4 bases for J; bases not matched to a gene: 12. CDR1 is SGHVS, CDR2 FQNEAQ, per germline. The CDR3: CASSPPGTSGQLTGELFF. Written as DNA, the CDR3 is TGTGCCAGCAGCCCGCCCGGGACTAGCGGCCAACTCACCGGGGAGCTGTTTTTT.

A single count supports this clone. The CDR3 region has the DNA TGTGCCAGCAGCGAGCATAGGGCCCCTAGCACAGATACGCAGTATTTT. Its protein product is CASSEHRAPSTDTQYF. V is TRBV7-3 and J is TRBJ2-3; D call uncertain. This CDR3 contains 16 residues. Trimming removed 5 bases from V and 0 bases from J, with 15 bases in between. CDR1 and CDR2 from the germline V gene are SGHTA and FQGTGA.

V is TRBV18 and J is TRBJ2-7, with 9 nucleotides matching TRBD1. The CDR3 has 15 residues. Germline assignment: CDR1 KGHSH and CDR2 LQKENI. V lost 5 bases to trimming and J lost 1 base; unmatched junction nucleotides: 6. DNA for the CDR3: TGTGCCAGCTCAGGGACAGGGCTCGTGTCCTACGAGCAGTACTTC. It encodes CASSGTGLVSYEQYF.

The chain joins TRBV9 to TRBJ1-2; D is perhaps TRBD1 (5 bases). V lost 0 bases to trimming and J lost 8 bases, with 17 bases between them. This CDR3 is 15 amino acids long. The germline gives CDR1 SGDLS, CDR2 YYNGEE. The chain's CDR3 is CASSVVAGRADGYTF. CDR3 bases: TGTGCCAGCAGCGTAGTAGCCGGCAGGGCGGACGGCTACACCTTC.

The V call is TRBV7-9, the J call TRBJ2-1; the match to TRBD2 covers 11 bases. The CDR3 totals 18 residues. Per the germline V gene, CDR1 is SEHNR and CDR2 is FQNEAQ (reference sequence). The V segment lost 4 bases and the J segment 2 bases; nucleotides outside the gene matches: 10. The CDR3 loop is CASSSLAGGPTTYNEQFF. The DNA for the CDR3 is TGTGCCAGCAGCTCCTTAGCGGGGGGGCCTACGACCTACAATGAGCAGTTCTTC. The full variable domain, rest sourced from reference TRBV7-9 and TRBJ2-1, is DTGVSQNPRHKITKRGQNVTFRCDPISEHNRLYWYRQTLGQGPEFLTYFQNEAQLEKSRLLSDRFSAERPKGSFSTLEIQRTEQGDSAMYLCASSSLAGGPTTYNEQFFGPGTRLTVL.

J is TRBJ1-4 and V is TRBV2, with 8 bases fitting TRBD1. J gave up 2 bases and V 6 bases, and 5 bases lay outside the gene matches. The CDR3 loop spans 15 amino acids. Germline V gene sequence: CDR1 SNHLY, CDR2 FYNNEI. The CDR3 DNA reads as TGTGCCAGCAGGGACAGGGAAGGGACTAATGAAAAACTGTTTTTT. It codes for CASRDREGTNEKLFF.

This chain joins TRBV5-6 and TRBJ2-7; D unresolved. With 0 bases removed from V and 1 base from J, the gap between germline ends came to 8 bases. Germline assignment: CDR1 SGHDT and CDR2 YYEEEE. This CDR3 spans 14 amino acids. CDR3 DNA sequence: TGTGCCAGCAGCTTGGCTGGCAGTTCCTACGAGCAGTACTTC. Protein: CASSLAGSSYEQYF.

CDR3 DNA: TGCAGCGTTGGACGGAGACAGAGCTCCTACGAGCAGTACTTC. Protein: CSVGRRQSSYEQYF. The chain has TRBV29-1 and TRBJ2-7; D perhaps matches TRBD1 (5 bases). Between the trimmed V and J ends, which lost 4 bases and 0 bases, there was a span of 13 bases. CDR3 size: 14 residues. From germline, CDR1 is SQVTM and CDR2 ANQGSEA.

This clone occurred a few times. The J gene is TRBJ1-2, the V gene TRBV29-1, with D possibly matching TRBD1 (5 bases). The V gene's germline CDR1 is SQVTM and CDR2 ANQGSEA. This CDR3 has 12 residues. Trimming shortened V by 1 base and J by 3 bases, and 6 bases separated the two germline ends. The CDR3 is CSVEGDDYGYTF. In DNA, the CDR3 is TGCAGCGTTGAAGGGGACGACTATGGCTACACCTTC.

The chain combines TRBV29-1 with TRBJ1-1; 8 positions agree with TRBD1. J gave up 4 bases and V 5 bases, and 15 bases lay outside the gene matches. This CDR3 has 16 amino acids. CDR1 SQVTM and CDR2 ANQGSEA come from the germline V gene. CDR3 DNA: TGCAGCGTTCACGGAACAGGGGGATTTTACGTCACTGAAGCTTTCTTT. Protein product: CSVHGTGGFYVTEAFF.

The chain recombines TRBV25-1 with TRBJ1-1; weak D call: TRBD1 (5 bases). This CDR3 is 13 amino acids long. Germline V gene sequence: CDR1 MGHDK, CDR2 SYGVNS. The V gene lost 6 bases and the J gene lost 5 bases, with 13 bases spanning the gap. CDR3 residues: CASSQGLGTEAFF. DNA for the CDR3: TGTGCCAGCAGCCAGGGCCTAGGGACTGAAGCTTTCTTT.

This chain connects TRBV7-2 to TRBJ2-5; D gene unclear. The DNA end is more similar to TRBJ2-7, so the J call may be wrong. In germline, CDR1 is SGHTA, CDR2 FQGNSA. The CDR3 extends over 11 amino acids. DNA of the CDR3: TGTGCCAGCAGCCTTCACAGCGAGCAGTACTTC. This sequence encodes CASSLHSEQYF.

The chain is built from TRBV4-1 and TRBJ2-1, with 8 bases matching TRBD2. The V segment lost 0 bases and the J segment 7 bases; nucleotides outside the gene matches: 11. The CDR3 covers 17 residues. Germline CDR1 is MGHRA and CDR2 is YSYEKL. This CDR3 reads CASSQDRASGRPNEQFF. CDR3 sequence (DNA): TGCGCCAGCAGCCAAGATCGGGCAAGCGGGAGACCGAATGAGCAGTTCTTC.

The chain recombines TRBV25-1 with TRBJ2-3; 9 bases line up with TRBD2. V trimming: 6 bases; J trimming: 4 bases; junction bases outside the gene matches: 5. The germline gives CDR1 MGHDK, CDR2 SYGVNS. The CDR3 runs 14 residues. DNA for the CDR3: TGTGCCAGCAGGGGCGGGAGGGAGTCAGATACGCAGTATTTT. It specifies CASRGGRESDTQYF.

This clone was picked up one time. V usage is TRBV4-1 and J usage is TRBJ2-2; D remains ambiguous. CDR1 and CDR2 (germline): MGHRA, YSYEKL. The CDR3 is 15 residues long. V lost 3 bases and J 7 bases, leaving 15 bases between the germline ends. The CDR3: CASSHPTNGHGELFF. The CDR3 nucleotides are TGCGCCAGCAGCCACCCAACGAACGGCCACGGGGAGCTGTTTTTT.

The chain links TRBV6-5 to TRBJ2-3; D may be TRBD2 (6 bases). CDR3 size: 14 residues. V was pared by 4 bases and J by 5 bases, with 13 bases between. Germline CDR1 reads MNHEY; CDR2 reads SVGAGI. The CDR3 DNA is TGTGCCAGCAGTTCCATTTTGGGAGGAGATACGCAGTATTTT. It encodes CASSSILGGDTQYF.

This clone was counted only a few times. The chain links TRBV11-2 to TRBJ2-5, with TRBD1 matching 10 bases. CDR1 is SGHAT and CDR2 is FQNNGV in the germline V gene. The CDR3 loop spans 14 amino acids. The V gene end was trimmed by 4 bases and the J gene end by 4 bases; junction bases not matched to a gene: 3. CDR3 DNA sequence: TGTGCCAGCAGCTCCCGGACAGGGGGAGAGACCCAGTACTTC. This translates into CASSSRTGGETQYF.

The V call is TRBV5-1, the J call TRBJ2-1; D is unresolved. Trimming left V 4 bases short and J 4 bases short, with 15 bases between. This CDR3 comprises 15 residues. The germline gives CDR1 SGHRS, CDR2 YFSETQ. DNA for the CDR3: TGCGCCAGCAGCCCCCGGGTAGGGCAGTACAATGAGCAGTTCTTC. This translates into CASSPRVGQYNEQFF. The full variable domain, its missing parts supplied by reference TRBV5-1 and TRBJ2-1, is KAGVTQTPRYLIKTRGQQVTLSCSPISGHRSVSWYQQTPGQGLQFLFEYFSETQRNKGNFPGRFSGRQFSNSRSEMNVSTLELGDSALYLCASSPRVGQYNEQFFGPGTRLTVL.

CDR3 DNA sequence: TGCGCCAGCAGCCATCCCGGAGCGGCAACTAATGAAAAACTGTTTTTT. Protein product: CASSHPGAATNEKLFF. This chain connects TRBV4-1 to TRBJ1-4; no clear D. Trimming shortened V by 3 bases and J by 0 bases, and 11 bases separated the two germline ends. There are 16 residues in the CDR3. Per germline, CDR1 MGHRA and CDR2 YSYEKL.

Only one count was recorded for this clone. V usage is TRBV19 and J usage is TRBJ2-3; TRBD2 agrees at 8 bases. The CDR3 length is 19 residues. Germline loops: CDR1 LNHDA, CDR2 SQIVND (reference sequence). V lost 1 base and J lost 3; bases outside the gene matches: 15. CDR3 in DNA: TGTGCCAGTAGTATAGCAGGGGTTCTTAGCGGGATTCGGACAGATACGCAGTATTTT. Amino acid sequence: CASSIAGVLSGIRTDTQYF.

This sequence joins TRBV5-6 and TRBJ2-4; perhaps TRBD1 as D (6 bases). The germline gives CDR1 SGHDT, CDR2 YYEEEE. The CDR3 runs to 18 residues. Trimming took 4 bases from V and 0 from J, leaving 20 bases between them. CDR3 nucleotide sequence: TGTGCCAGCAGCCGAGGACAGTCCTGGAGTCTAGCCAAAAACATTCAGTACTTC. This translates into CASSRGQSWSLAKNIQYF.

V and J are TRBV13 and TRBJ2-5, with 13 bases aligning to TRBD2. J gave up 5 bases and V 3 bases, and 6 bases lay outside the gene matches. The CDR3 has 16 amino acids. Looked up from germline, CDR1 is PRHDT and CDR2 is FYEKMQ (reference sequence). Here the CDR3 DNA reads TGTGCCAGCAGCTTCCGACTAGCGGGGGGTGTTGAGACCCAGTACTTC. Translated, it gives CASSFRLAGGVETQYF.

The J gene is TRBJ2-1, the V gene TRBV11-2, with 7 nucleotides matching TRBD1. With 7 bases clipped from V and 7 bases from J, the junction kept 10 bases outside the gene matches. Germline V gives CDR1 SGHAT, CDR2 FQNNGV. The CDR3 covers 14 residues. The CDR3 region has the DNA TGTGCCAGCAAACGGGACAGATCCCTTAATGAGCAGTTCTTC. This codes for CASKRDRSLNEQFF.